This TCR beta chain was sequenced during a study of early T cells in non-severe SARS-CoV-2 infection. Study summary: Sequencing of bulk RNA from unsorted whole blood was done, without chain pairing.

Study-wide results and caveats: Matching results from VDJdb favored anti-spike CD8 responses, leaving private and CD4 specificities undetected.

Unique molecular identifiers were attached to individual cDNA molecules. TCRdb redid the calling of the 5' RACE reads with MiXCR, one entry per CDR3 protein. The sample carries approximately 45,000 distinct CDR3 sequences, 5.5% to 6.5% recorded once. This CDR3 comprises 14 residues. The germline gives CDR1 WSHSY, CDR2 SAAADI. The J segment lost 4 bases and the V segment lost 7 bases, leaving 4 bases of the junction unmatched. This clonotype was counted many times. Its target is not known. This chain connects TRBV10-2 to TRBJ2-1; 10 bases are shared with TRBD1. The sequence derives from an adult who was a healthcare worker with PCR-confirmed SARS-CoV-2 infection or an uninfected control (not recorded which). Sequencing input: whole blood. CDR3 in DNA: TGCGCCAGCATCCGGGACAGGGGATACAATGAGCAGTTCTTC. This encodes CASIRDRGYNEQFF.